A selection of T cell receptor beta chains follows, all from one sample in a study of T-cell reconstitution after alpha-beta-depleted transplantation in children. MiXCR was run by TCRdb on the PCR reads, yielding one entry per CDR3 protein. This table has 60,000 to 85,000 distinct CDR3 sequences, about a sixth appearing once. The sequencing here drew on PBMCs, mostly from graft donor cells, taken 360 days after TCRalphabeta/CD19-depleted stem cell transplant. These receptors originate from a male patient aged 2 to 10 who had a stem cell transplant for acute lymphoblastic leukemia, so the T cells may come from the graft donor. The CDR3 runs from the conserved cysteine through the conserved F or W. The D gene is left open where the match is weak. The size of a clone is reported for some rows only, either as once, few or many, or as a class for expanded clones.

v_call	d_call	j_call	clone_size	cdr3_nt	cdr3_aa
TRBV5-5	TRBD1	TRBJ2-2	.	TGTGCCAGCAGCGCGGGTCCCGGGACAGGGGAAGTCACCGGGGAGCTGTTTTTT	CASSAGPGTGEVTGELFF
TRBV7-9	.	TRBJ2-5	few	TGTGCCAGCAGCTTAGTAGCTATGGAGACCCAGTACTTC	CASSLVAMETQYF
TRBV13	TRBD2	TRBJ2-1	few	TGTGCCAGCAGCTTAGTATTGGGCGGGGCGGGAGCGTACAATGAGCAGTTCTTC	CASSLVLGGAGAYNEQFF
TRBV2	TRBD1	TRBJ2-7	few	TGTGCCAGTGGAGGACAGGGGACTTACGAGCAGTACTTC	CASGGQGTYEQYF
TRBV5-1	.	TRBJ1-1	.	TGCGCCAGCAGCTTGGGATATAGGGCTTTCTTT	CASSLGYRAFF
TRBV5-1	.	TRBJ2-5	few	TGCGCCAGCACCTCTTGGCCAGGGCAAGAGACCCAGTACTTC	CASTSWPGQETQYF
TRBV10-3	.	TRBJ2-3	few	TGTGCCATCAGTGTGCCCCGAGGGGACTCTATACATACGCAGTATTTT	CAISVPRGDSIHTQYF
TRBV20-1	.	TRBJ1-1	few	TGCAGTGCTAGTCGGACAGTAAACACTGAAGCTTTCTTT	CSASRTVNTEAFF
TRBV5-6	.	TRBJ2-7	.	TGTGCCAGCAGCCGCTTGACGGTGGGAAGCTACGAGCAGTACTTC	CASSRLTVGSYEQYF
TRBV10-3	TRBD1	TRBJ2-5	many	TGTGCCATCAGTCAGACGGCTTACAGGGGGTACCAAGAGACCCAGTACTTC	CAISQTAYRGYQETQYF
TRBV5-1	TRBD2	TRBJ2-2	.	TGCGCCAGCAAGCCCGGGGGAGGGGACGGCACCGGGGAGCTGTTTTTT	CASKPGGGDGTGELFF
TRBV11-1	.	TRBJ1-3	.	TGTGCCAGCAGCTTAGTAATGGTCTCCCGACGGGGGGGAAACACCATATATTTT	CASSLVMVSRRGGNTIYF
TRBV18	TRBD2	TRBJ2-1	.	TGTGCCAGCTCAGCGACTAGCAGAGGGGCGCAGTTCTTC	CASSATSRGAQFF
TRBV5-1	.	TRBJ2-3	many	TGCGCCAGCAGCTTGGCGTCGGAGGGCACAGATACGCAGTATTTT	CASSLASEGTDTQYF
TRBV18	TRBD1	TRBJ2-3	many	TGTGCCAGCTCACCACGGAGGCCAGGGGGCTCAGATACGCAGTATTTT	CASSPRRPGGSDTQYF
TRBV12-3/TRBV12-4	TRBD2	TRBJ2-7	.	TGTGCCAGCATCCCTAGCGGGAGGGGTTACGAGCAGTACTTC	CASIPSGRGYEQYF
TRBV5-4	.	TRBJ2-5	.	TGTGCCAGCAGCGGATTCGAAGAGACCCAGTACTTC	CASSGFEETQYF
TRBV4-1	TRBD1	TRBJ2-3	.	TGCGCCAGCAGCCCCAGACAGGGGGGGGCTAGCACAGATACGCAGTATTTT	CASSPRQGGASTDTQYF
TRBV6-1	TRBD2	TRBJ2-3	.	TGTGCCAGCAGCCGTAGCGGGAGGGCCAGCACAGATACGCAGTATTTT	CASSRSGRASTDTQYF
TRBV12-3/TRBV12-4	TRBD2	TRBJ2-1	few	TGTGCCAGCAGTTCGACGGCGGGAGTCGGTGTAAATGAGCAGTTCTTC	CASSSTAGVGVNEQFF
TRBV12-3/TRBV12-4	.	TRBJ2-5	few	TGTGCCAGCAGTCGACGCGGGAAGCGCGGAGAGACCCAGTACTTC	CASSRRGKRGETQYF
TRBV11-2	TRBD1	TRBJ2-1	few	TGTGCCAGCAGCGGCCGGACAGGGGCGCTGAATGAGCAGTTCTTC	CASSGRTGALNEQFF
TRBV24-1	TRBD2	TRBJ2-1	.	TGTGCCACCAGTGATTCAACTAGCGGGGCCCGGCTAAATGAGCAGTTCTTC	CATSDSTSGARLNEQFF
TRBV5-4	.	TRBJ2-5	few	TGTGCCAGCAGCGCAGCAGGAGAGACCCAGTACTTC	CASSAAGETQYF
TRBV11-2	TRBD2	TRBJ2-1	few	TGTGCCAGCAGCTTAGGCCCAGCGGGAGTTCTCTACAATGAGCAGTTCTTC	CASSLGPAGVLYNEQFF
TRBV12-3/TRBV12-4	TRBD2	TRBJ2-1	many	TGTGCCAGCAGTGAACTAGCGGGCTTTCACAATGAGCAGTTCTTC	CASSELAGFHNEQFF
TRBV5-6	.	TRBJ2-3	few	TGTGCCAGCAGCTTGGTAATCCGGTGGGGCACAGATACGCAGTATTTT	CASSLVIRWGTDTQYF
TRBV7-2	.	TRBJ2-5	.	TGTGCCAGCAGCCCTACTCAGGTTACCCAAGAGACCCAGTACTTC	CASSPTQVTQETQYF
TRBV5-1	.	TRBJ2-3	.	TGCGCCAGCAGCTTGGCCGTGGGGACCTCGAGGGGTACAGATACGCAGTATTTT	CASSLAVGTSRGTDTQYF
TRBV6-5	.	TRBJ1-4	.	TGTGCCAGCAGTTACAGGGGATCTCGCGAAAAACTGTTTTTT	CASSYRGSREKLFF
TRBV11-2	TRBD2	TRBJ2-1	.	TGTGCCAGCAGCTTTGAAATAGCGGGAGGCGGGAATGAGCAGTTCTTC	CASSFEIAGGGNEQFF
TRBV10-3	.	TRBJ2-1	.	TGTGCCATCAGTGAGCCGGGTGAGTTTAGCTCCTACAATGAGCAGTTCTTC	CAISEPGEFSSYNEQFF
TRBV7-9	.	TRBJ2-1	many	TGTGCCAGCAGCTTAGAGCAGGGGGAGCAGTTCTTC	CASSLEQGEQFF
TRBV7-9	TRBD2	TRBJ2-1	many	TGTGCCAGCAGCTTAGTGGCTAGCGGTTACAATGAGCAGTTCTTC	CASSLVASGYNEQFF
TRBV24-1	.	TRBJ2-1	.	TGTGCCACCAGTGATTTCCGGCGGGATGAGCAGTTCTTC	CATSDFRRDEQFF
TRBV30	TRBD1	TRBJ2-7	few	TGTGCCTGGAGTGCCAGGGGGCGCAACCCCTACGAGCAGTACTTC	CAWSARGRNPYEQYF
TRBV29-1	TRBD1	TRBJ1-2	few	TGCAGCGTTGAAGAGTCGTTTCACAGGGGCTATGGCTACACCTTC	CSVEESFHRGYGYTF
TRBV7-9	.	TRBJ2-7	many	TGTGCCAGCAGCTTAGGTGTCGAGCAGTACTTC	CASSLGVEQYF
TRBV5-1	TRBD1	TRBJ2-7	.	TGCGCCAGCAGCTCCACGGGACAGGCCTACGAGCAGTACTTC	CASSSTGQAYEQYF
TRBV7-9	TRBD1	TRBJ2-3	many	TGTGCCAGCACCTCCACGTGGACAGGGATCCCAGATACGCAGTATTTT	CASTSTWTGIPDTQYF
TRBV6-1	.	TRBJ2-3	few	TGTGCCAGCAGGAAGATCGGGACAGATACGCAGTATTTT	CASRKIGTDTQYF
TRBV7-2	TRBD2	TRBJ2-7	.	TGTGCCAGCAGCTTAGGCTCTATAGCGGGATTCTACGAGCAGTACTTC	CASSLGSIAGFYEQYF
TRBV12-2	.	TRBJ2-7	.	TGTGCAAGTCGCTTAGTACCCCGACAGGGTCCCTCCTACGAGCAGTACTTC	CASRLVPRQGPSYEQYF
TRBV28	TRBD2	TRBJ2-5	few	TGTGCCAGCAGTAGGGATCCCTCACATGGGGGACTAGCGGTTTCCACCCAGTACTTC	CASSRDPSHGGLAVSTQYF
TRBV24-1	TRBD2	TRBJ2-3	.	TGTGCCACCTCCGGGCTAGCGGGACCAGATACGCAGTATTTT	CATSGLAGPDTQYF
TRBV27	.	TRBJ1-2	few	TGTGCCAGCAGTTTAAAGGCAGGGGTCTATGGCTACACCTTC	CASSLKAGVYGYTF
TRBV6-5	.	TRBJ2-7	.	TGTGCCAGCAGTTCCCCGCTAGCCCAAGACGAGCAGTACTTC	CASSSPLAQDEQYF
TRBV7-9	.	TRBJ2-5	few	TGTGCCAGCAGTCGGCGAGGGGGGGAGACCCAGTACTTC	CASSRRGGETQYF
TRBV4-1	TRBD2	TRBJ2-2	many	TGCGCCAGCAGAGCGGGAGGCGGGAACACCGGGGAGCTGTTTTTT	CASRAGGGNTGELFF
TRBV4-2	TRBD1	TRBJ1-5	.	TGTGCCAGCAGCCTCGGACAGGGAGGCCAGCCCCAGCATTTT	CASSLGQGGQPQHF
TRBV2	TRBD1	TRBJ1-5	.	TGTGCCAGCAGTGCGGACAGGGGGAATCAGCCCCAGCATTTT	CASSADRGNQPQHF
TRBV10-3	TRBD1	TRBJ2-1	.	TGTGCCAGCCCGGGACAGAGTTACAATGAGCAGTTCTTC	CASPGQSYNEQFF
TRBV20-1	TRBD2	TRBJ2-7	.	TGCAGTGCTAGGGGGCCAGCGGGAGGACTCTACGAGCAGTACTTC	CSARGPAGGLYEQYF
TRBV10-3	.	TRBJ2-5	.	TGTGCCATCAGTGAAGTAGCGTCCAAAGAGACCCAGTACTTC	CAISEVASKETQYF
TRBV5-1	TRBD1	TRBJ2-1	few	TGCGCCAGCAGCTCGCGCCGGGACAGCGGATACAATGAGCAGTTCTTC	CASSSRRDSGYNEQFF